A single sample gave rise to the 8 T cell receptor beta chains below, sequenced in a study of cytomegalovirus exposure and HLA in healthy donors. Vbeta (60) and Jbeta (13) primers were used in the PCR. Libraries were prepared by immunoSEQ multiplex PCR; TCRdb keeps only in-frame clonotypes and omits some of them. Seen here are under 150,000 clones, around 76% observed once, and the top ten hold more than 3%. Sequencing was carried out using PBMCs. The receptors derive from a man aged 18 to 30 in good health and CMV-seronegative.

The chain links TRBV28 to TRBJ2-3, with 8 bases matching TRBD1. The CDR3 spans 15 residues. Looked up from germline, CDR1 is MDHEN and CDR2 is SYDVKM. After removal of 4 bases from V and 3 bases from J, the junction contained 6 bases not matched to a gene. The CDR3 protein is CASSWTGLRTDTQYF. DNA for the CDR3: TGTGCCAGCAGTTGGACAGGGTTGAGGACAGATACGCAGTATTTT.

In regard to this clone: Because it lacks the conserved phenylalanine or tryptophan at the end, this CDR3 is likely a read error. The same CDR3 also results from other DNA sequences found in this sample. The CDR3 spells CASSLRQGVNTDTQYV. In nucleotides, the CDR3 is TGTGCCAGCAGCCTACGACAGGGGGTGAACACAGATACGCAGTATGTT. The V and J genes are TRBV13 and TRBJ2-3, with 9 bases lining up with TRBD1. This CDR3 is 16 amino acids long. The junction had 8 bases not matched to a gene; V was cut back by 5 bases and J by 2 bases. Germline-derived CDR1 and CDR2 are PRHDT and FYEKMQ (reference sequence).

V and J are TRBV19 and TRBJ2-3; TRBD1 agrees at 9 bases. This CDR3 contains 13 residues. From germline, CDR1 is LNHDA and CDR2 SQIVND (reference sequence). The ends lost 7 bases at V and 10 bases at J; junction bases unmatched: 9. The CDR3 DNA sequence: TGTGCCAGTAAGGAACAAGGGGACAGGGCGCAGTATTTT. It translates to CASKEQGDRAQYF.

The table lists this clone with a count of one. The chain links TRBV5-4 to TRBJ2-7; 8 bases are a match to TRBD1. This CDR3 has 15 amino acids. V shed 0 bases and J 3 bases; nucleotides not matched to a gene: 5. Germline lookup yields CDR1 SGHNT and CDR2 YYREEE (reference sequence). CDR3 in amino acids: CASSLGGQGDYEQYF. The CDR3 DNA sequence: TGTGCCAGCAGCTTGGGCGGACAGGGAGACTACGAGCAGTACTTC. The full variable domain, completed using reference TRBV5-4 and TRBJ2-7, is ETGVTQSPTHLIKTRGQQVTLRCSSQSGHNTVSWYQQALGQGPQFIFQYYREEENGRGNFPPRFSGLQFPNYSSELNVNALELDDSALYLCASSLGGQGDYEQYFGPGTRLTVT.

The chain links TRBV19 to TRBJ1-2; no reliable D call. This CDR3 contains 13 residues. The germline V gene has CDR1 LNHDA and CDR2 SQIVND (reference sequence). Trimming stripped 6 bases from V and 5 bases from J, with 13 bases between. CDR3 sequence reads: CASSPRRIYGYTF. The CDR3 DNA reads TGTGCCAGTAGCCCCCGCAGGATTTATGGCTACACCTTC.

The chain is built from TRBV5-4 and TRBJ2-7; TRBD2 agrees at 11 bases. The length of the CDR3 is 16 residues. Germline CDR1 and CDR2: SGHNT and YYREEE (reference sequence). Trimming took 0 bases from V and 2 from J; bases not matched to a gene: 4. The DNA for the CDR3 is TGTGCCAGCAGCTTGGAGCTAGCGGGAGGACCCTACGAGCAGTACTTC. Encoded protein: CASSLELAGGPYEQYF.

This clone was seen only a few times. The rearrangement links TRBV19 to TRBJ1-5, with no clear D. The CDR3 sequence is 15 residues long. Trimming pared 3 bases from V and 0 bases from J, leaving 9 bases between. Germline values: CDR1 LNHDA, CDR2 SQIVND (reference sequence). In nucleotides, the CDR3 is TGTGCCAGTAGTATGGCGGGAGCTAGCAATCAGCCCCAGCATTTT. The encoded protein is CASSMAGASNQPQHF.

The chain couples TRBV18 to TRBJ2-1, with 7 bases matching TRBD1. Germline trimming cut 5 bases from V and 2 bases from J; bases unmatched to any gene: 9. The CDR3 extends over 16 amino acids. Germline assignment: CDR1 KGHSH and CDR2 LQKENI. The CDR3 coding sequence is TGTGCCAGCTCATCCCGTAAGGGGGCCACCTACAATGAGCAGTTCTTC. It codes for CASSSRKGATYNEQFF.